These 6 T cell receptor beta chains came from one sample sequenced in a study of OX40 agonist ivuxolimab in advanced cancers. TCRdb's copy holds only in-frame clones and misses some; the assay was immunoSEQ multiplex PCR. This table holds approximately 27,000 clones, approximately 80% found once. The sequencing here drew on CD4+ or CD8+ T cells sorted from blood, taken in a trial of the OX40 agonist ivuxolimab. All receptors come from an adult with an advanced solid tumor such as melanoma, head and neck, liver or kidney cancer.

This clone was recorded a few times. The chain is built from TRBV30 and TRBJ2-3; D is unclear. Trimming removed 3 bases at V and 1 base at J, with 11 bases between. CDR1 is GTSNPN and CDR2 is SVGIG in the germline V gene (reference sequence). The CDR3 totals 14 residues. CDR3 bases: TGTGCCTGGAGCCGAACGGGTCGCACAGATACGCAGTATTTT. The encoded protein is CAWSRTGRTDTQYF.

This chain uses TRBV10-2 with TRBJ2-7; 7 bases fit TRBD1. CDR3 size: 14 residues. V lost 6 bases and J lost 0; bases outside the gene matches: 5. Germline CDR1 and CDR2: WSHSY and SAAADI. CDR3 DNA: TGCGCCAGCAGCAGGGACAGCAGCTCCTACGAGCAGTACTTC. Its translation: CASSRDSSSYEQYF.

The rearrangement joins TRBV19 to TRBJ1-1; the D is unclear. Trimming removed 3 bases from V and 3 bases from J, with 17 bases in between. Germline CDR1 is LNHDA and CDR2 is SQIVND (reference sequence). The CDR3 has 16 amino acids. The CDR3 loop reads CASSITAPAFDTEAFF. The CDR3 coding sequence is TGTGCCAGTAGTATCACGGCACCTGCTTTTGACACTGAAGCTTTCTTT.

This clone was seen once. V usage is TRBV18 and J usage is TRBJ2-2, with 9 nucleotides matching TRBD1. CDR3 size: 15 residues. Trimming cost V 0 bases and J 7 bases; bases outside gene matches: 3. Germline lookup yields CDR1 KGHSH and CDR2 LQKENI. CDR3 residues: CASSPPGQGIGELFF. The CDR3 DNA reads as TGTGCCAGCTCACCACCGGGACAGGGCATCGGGGAGCTGTTTTTT.

This clone was found once. The chain links TRBV6-5 to TRBJ1-4; D perhaps matches TRBD1 (6 bases). There are 15 residues in the CDR3. With 2 bases removed from V and 8 bases from J, the gap between germline ends came to 15 bases. The V gene's germline CDR1 is MNHEY and CDR2 SVGAGI. CDR3 protein: CASSYETGSGEKLFF. The CDR3 coding sequence is TGTGCCAGCAGTTACGAAACAGGGTCAGGGGAAAAACTGTTTTTT.

The V and J genes are TRBV7-8 and TRBJ1-2; perhaps TRBD1 as D (6 bases). From germline, CDR1 is SGHVS and CDR2 FQNEAQ. This CDR3 is 15 amino acids long. Trimming stripped 1 base from V and 5 bases from J, with 14 bases between. The CDR3 here is CASSLVGAGEYGYTF. As DNA, the CDR3 is TGTGCCAGCAGCTTAGTTGGGGCAGGGGAGTATGGCTACACCTTC.